This T cell receptor beta chain is drawn from a study of blood T cell repertoires in COVID-19. On the study more broadly: The cDNA or gDNA used as material had been derived from T cells, B-cell-depleted T cells, or PBMCs.

V lost 3 bases, J lost 6 bases, and 9 bases lay in between. The CDR3 is 14 residues long. Per the germline V gene, CDR1 is LNHDA and CDR2 is SQIVND (reference sequence). The Seattle site enrolled patients during active infection and followed them longitudinally. The table came from immunoSEQ multiplex PCR; TCRdb's copy has only in-frame clones and leaves some out. Among around 220,000 clones listed, around 83% were seen once. The V gene is TRBV19, the J gene TRBJ1-6; D unclear. The source of this sequence is a woman in her forties or fifties with COVID-19, enrolled during active disease. Sequenced: peripheral blood. The CDR3 here is CASSIVPSNSPLHF. The CDR3 DNA reads as TGTGCCAGTAGTATCGTCCCGAGTAATTCACCCCTCCACTTT.